This TCR beta chain was sequenced in a study of T-cell memory formation after mild COVID-19. Across the whole study: TCR clusters showed largely donor specificity.

This clonotype was found a few times. Antigen: not known. Germline-derived CDR1 and CDR2 are SQVTM and ANQGSEA. J gave up 4 bases and V 6 bases, and 9 bases lay outside the gene matches. This CDR3 has 16 amino acids. With constant-segment primers, 5'RACE yielded cDNA libraries of TCR alpha and TCR beta that carried sample barcodes and UMIs. MiXCR, run by TCRdb on the 5' RACE reads, gives a single entry per CDR3 protein. The sample consists of roughly 500,000 distinct CDR3 sequences, about a fifth of them appearing once. Study-level findings and limits: Clones shrinking from day 15 to 85 showed even CD4/CD8 mixes; later expanders tilted CD4+.

Specimen: PBMCs or a T cell subset sorted from them (not recorded which). The genes are TRBV29-1 and TRBJ2-1, with 13 bases fitting TRBD2. This clonotype originated in an adult woman who had mild COVID-19 (a few samples of this study predate the infection). Cell type and time point are not known. Here the CDR3 reads CSVGGTGLAGYNEQFF. CDR3 sequence (DNA): TGCAGCGTAGGGGGAACGGGACTAGCGGGATACAATGAGCAGTTCTTC.